These T cell receptor beta chains were read from a single sample in a study of control samples from healthy donors and cancer patients. Profiled with immunoSEQ multiplex PCR; TCRdb holds only in-frame clones, not every one. This repertoire shows around 130,000 clones, around 87% found once; its top ten account for about 12%. Sequenced sample: blood. These receptors all stem from a man aged 25-40 years in good health. The CDR3 runs from the conserved cysteine through the conserved F or W. A D gene is named only where the DNA matches it firmly. For some rows the clone size is stated as once, few or many, or as a class when expanded; others skip it.

j_gene: TRBJ2-7; d_gene: .; v_gene: TRBV11-3; len: 13; abundance: few; CDR3nt: TGTGCCAGCAGCTTAGAGGGGCGGTACGAGCAGTACTTC; CDR3aa: CASSLEGRYEQYF
j_gene: TRBJ2-3; d_gene: .; v_gene: TRBV7-8; len: 14; abundance: .; CDR3nt: TGTGCCAGCAGCCCCTTAACGGCGTTGGATACGCAGTATTTT; CDR3aa: CASSPLTALDTQYF
j_gene: TRBJ1-1; d_gene: .; v_gene: TRBV9; len: 15; abundance: .; CDR3nt: TGTGCCAGCAGCGTAGCCGGGGATAGTAGCACTGAAGCTTTCTTT; CDR3aa: CASSVAGDSSTEAFF
j_gene: TRBJ1-3; d_gene: .; v_gene: TRBV10-3; len: 16; abundance: .; CDR3nt: TGTGCCATCAGTGACCGGGTGCCATCCTCTGGAAACACCATATATTTT; CDR3aa: CAISDRVPSSGNTIYF
j_gene: TRBJ2-2; d_gene: .; v_gene: TRBV29-1; len: 12; abundance: .; CDR3nt: TGCAGCGGGGGCGCGAACACCGGGGAGCTGTTTTTT; CDR3aa: CSGGANTGELFF
j_gene: TRBJ2-7; d_gene: .; v_gene: TRBV30; len: 14; abundance: .; CDR3nt: TGTGCCTGGAGCAAATCCAGGGGAACCTACGAGCAGTACTTC; CDR3aa: CAWSKSRGTYEQYF
j_gene: TRBJ1-2; d_gene: .; v_gene: TRBV28; len: 12; abundance: .; CDR3nt: TGTGCCAGCAGTTTAAAAGGATATGGCTACACCTTC; CDR3aa: CASSLKGYGYTF
j_gene: TRBJ1-2; d_gene: TRBD1; v_gene: TRBV5-1; len: 15; abundance: once; CDR3nt: TGCGCCAGCAGCTTAGGGACAGGGGGCACCTATGGCTACACCTTC; CDR3aa: CASSLGTGGTYGYTF
j_gene: TRBJ1-2; d_gene: TRBD1; v_gene: TRBV2; len: 14; abundance: .; CDR3nt: TGTGCCAGCAGTGAACAGGGGGCGAACTATGGCTACACCTTC; CDR3aa: CASSEQGANYGYTF
j_gene: TRBJ1-3; d_gene: .; v_gene: TRBV5-1; len: 15; abundance: .; CDR3nt: TGCGCCAGCAGCTTGGAACTAGTCTCTGGAAACACCATATATTTT; CDR3aa: CASSLELVSGNTIYF
j_gene: TRBJ1-2; d_gene: TRBD1; v_gene: TRBV24-1; len: 14; abundance: .; CDR3nt: TGTGCCACCAGTGACCGGACAGGGTTCTATGGCTACACCTTC; CDR3aa: CATSDRTGFYGYTF
j_gene: TRBJ2-5; d_gene: TRBD2; v_gene: TRBV7-3; len: 15; abundance: .; CDR3nt: TGTGCCAGCAGTCCCACTGATCTAGCGGGGGGGACCCAGTACTTC; CDR3aa: CASSPTDLAGGTQYF
j_gene: TRBJ1-4; d_gene: .; v_gene: TRBV24-1; len: 13; abundance: .; CDR3nt: TGTGCCACCGGTCCTTCCCAAGGCGAAAAACTGTTTTTT; CDR3aa: CATGPSQGEKLFF
j_gene: TRBJ2-1; d_gene: .; v_gene: TRBV18; len: 17; abundance: .; CDR3nt: TGTGCCAGCTCACCACCGGCGGGGCGGGGCTCCTACAATGAGCAGTTCTTC; CDR3aa: CASSPPAGRGSYNEQFF
j_gene: TRBJ2-1; d_gene: .; v_gene: TRBV5-1; len: 17; abundance: .; CDR3nt: TGCGCCAGCAGCTTGGCCCCTGGGGGCAGTGGTGGAAATGAGCAGTTCTTC; CDR3aa: CASSLAPGGSGGNEQFF
j_gene: TRBJ1-5; d_gene: .; v_gene: TRBV29-1; len: 12; abundance: .; CDR3nt: TGCAGCGTTGGAGATGGAGATCAGCCCCAGCATTTT; CDR3aa: CSVGDGDQPQHF
j_gene: TRBJ2-5; d_gene: TRBD2; v_gene: TRBV3-1/TRBV3-2; len: 17; abundance: .; CDR3nt: TGTGCCAGCAGCCTTACTAGCGGGGGGATTCTGGAAAGACCGCCCGACTTC; CDR3aa: CASSLTSGGILERPPDF
j_gene: TRBJ2-1; d_gene: .; v_gene: TRBV3-1/TRBV3-2; len: 12; abundance: .; CDR3nt: TGTGCCAGCAGCCCAAGGAATAATGAGCAGTTCTTC; CDR3aa: CASSPRNNEQFF
j_gene: TRBJ2-1; d_gene: TRBD2; v_gene: TRBV11-2; len: 14; abundance: .; CDR3nt: TGTGCCAGCAGCTTAGATATTGCGGGAGGTGAGCAGTTCTTC; CDR3aa: CASSLDIAGGEQFF
j_gene: TRBJ2-5; d_gene: TRBD2; v_gene: TRBV3-1/TRBV3-2; len: 17; abundance: .; CDR3nt: TGTGCCAGCAGCCAAGACGAGCGGGCTAGCGGGGCAGAGACCCAGTACTTC; CDR3aa: CASSQDERASGAETQYF
j_gene: TRBJ2-5; d_gene: TRBD1; v_gene: TRBV5-4; len: 15; abundance: .; CDR3nt: TGTGCCAGCAGCTCGACAGGGGGCCTCCAAGAGACCCAGTACTTC; CDR3aa: CASSSTGGLQETQYF
j_gene: TRBJ1-3; d_gene: .; v_gene: TRBV19; len: 15; abundance: .; CDR3nt: TGTGCCAGTAGTGCGGGGAGAATCTCTGGAAACACCATATATTTT; CDR3aa: CASSAGRISGNTIYF
j_gene: TRBJ2-2; d_gene: .; v_gene: TRBV5-1; len: 13; abundance: few; CDR3nt: TGCGCCAGCAGCTTAGGTAGCACCGGGGAGCTGTTTTTT; CDR3aa: CASSLGSTGELFF
j_gene: TRBJ1-1; d_gene: .; v_gene: TRBV29-1; len: 12; abundance: .; CDR3nt: TGCAGCTCTACACGAGCGAACACTGAAGCTTTCTTT; CDR3aa: CSSTRANTEAFF
j_gene: TRBJ1-4; d_gene: TRBD1; v_gene: TRBV5-6; len: 14; abundance: .; CDR3nt: TGTGCCAGCAGCTTTGACAGGGGGTTCGAAAAACTGTTTTTT; CDR3aa: CASSFDRGFEKLFF